A single sample gave rise to the 20 T cell receptor beta chains below, sequenced in a study of CD8 T cells in ankylosing spondylitis. MiXCR, run by TCRdb on the 5' RACE reads, gives a single entry per CDR3 protein. The sample yields 130,000 or so distinct CDR3 sequences, roughly 11% seen once. The sequencing sample was made of blood, either unsorted or a sorted T cell fraction (not recorded which). These receptors all come from a female donor with ankylosing spondylitis or in good health (not recorded which).

This sequence joins TRBV20-1 and TRBJ1-2; tentative D call: TRBD1 (6 bases). The CDR3 runs 15 residues. Deletions cut 0 bases from V and 0 bases from J, with 11 bases between. Germline assignment: CDR1 DFQATT and CDR2 SNEGSKA (reference sequence). The CDR3 spells CSAREGGGANYGYTF. In DNA form, the CDR3 reads TGCAGTGCTAGAGAGGGGGGCGGCGCTAACTATGGCTACACCTTC.

This clonotype was detected ten times or more. V usage is TRBV28 and J usage is TRBJ1-5, with D tentatively TRBD1 (5 bases). V lost 2 bases to trimming and J lost 0 bases, with 11 bases between them. From germline, CDR1 is MDHEN and CDR2 SYDVKM. The CDR3 consists of 16 residues. The CDR3, as DNA: TGTGCCAGCAGTTTAGACAGAAGCTATAGCAATCAGCCCCAGCATTTT. Translating it yields CASSLDRSYSNQPQHF.

This clonotype was counted only a few times. The chain links TRBV27 to TRBJ2-1; the match to TRBD2 covers 11 bases. The germline gives CDR1 MNHEY, CDR2 SMNVEV (reference sequence). V lost 2 bases to trimming and J lost 3 bases; unmatched junction nucleotides: 6. The CDR3 length is 17 residues. The CDR3 DNA reads as TGTGCCAGCAGTTTAAGGCCGGGACTAGCGGACTACAATGAGCAGTTCTTC. Its translation is CASSLRPGLADYNEQFF.

Many counts were recorded for this clonotype. V is TRBV11-2 and J is TRBJ1-1; D gene ambiguous. This CDR3 spans 14 amino acids. CDR1 is SGHAT and CDR2 is FQNNGV in the germline V gene. Between the trimmed V and J ends, which lost 6 bases and 0 bases, there was a span of 11 bases. The CDR3, as DNA: TGTGCCAGCAGGATTGGCACAGTGAACACTGAAGCTTTCTTT. Encoded protein: CASRIGTVNTEAFF.

This clonotype was seen many times. V usage is TRBV12-3 or TRBV12-4 and J usage is TRBJ2-2; TRBD2 is a possible D gene (6 bases). The CDR3 spans 14 residues. Trimming removed 3 bases from V and 4 bases from J, with 9 bases in between. In nucleotides, the CDR3 is TGTGCCAGCAGTTTTGGAGGGGTCACCGGGGAGCTGTTTTTT. Translated, it gives CASSFGGVTGELFF.

This clonotype has more than one count but fewer than ten. The gene calls are TRBV7-8 and TRBJ1-1; D is unclear. V dropped 0 bases and J dropped 0 bases, with 8 bases sitting between them. Germline assignment: CDR1 SGHVS and CDR2 FQNEAQ. There are 15 residues in the CDR3. This CDR3 is CASSLAGTMNTEAFF. CDR3 nucleotide sequence: TGTGCCAGCAGCTTAGCGGGCACCATGAACACTGAAGCTTTCTTT.

The V and J genes are TRBV20-1 and TRBJ2-7; perhaps TRBD2 as D (6 bases). Germline-derived CDR1 and CDR2 are DFQATT and SNEGSKA (reference sequence). V shed 0 bases and J shed 1 base, with 13 bases lying between them. This CDR3 is 15 amino acids long. The DNA for the CDR3 is TGCAGTGCTAGAGAGCGCGGGACTCCTTCCTACGAGCAGTACTTC. Its translation is CSARERGTPSYEQYF.

The table lists this clonotype with many counts. The genes are TRBV12-3 or TRBV12-4 and TRBJ1-1; 10 nucleotides agree with TRBD1. This CDR3 region has 16 residues. V lost 5 bases to trimming and J lost 5 bases; unmatched junction nucleotides: 11. DNA of the CDR3: TGTGCCAGCAGTCCCTCGGGGGGGACAGGGGTGACTGAAGCTTTCTTT. As protein: CASSPSGGTGVTEAFF.

This clonotype was detected ten times or more. V and J are TRBV28 and TRBJ2-1; D possibly corresponds to TRBD2 (5 bases). CDR1 and CDR2 from the germline V gene are MDHEN and SYDVKM. The V end was cut by 5 bases, the J end by 2 bases, with 10 bases between. CDR3 size: 14 residues. The CDR3 DNA is TGTGCCAGCAGTATACCGGGGACCTACAATGAGCAGTTCTTC. Amino acid sequence: CASSIPGTYNEQFF.

This clonotype was counted ten times or more. This chain joins TRBV3-1 and TRBJ2-2; maybe TRBD2 (7 bases). The ends were cut back, 1 base at V and 1 base at J, with 10 bases in the middle. The CDR3 is 16 amino acids. Germline V gene sequence: CDR1 LGHDT, CDR2 YNNKEL (reference sequence). The CDR3 DNA sequence: TGTGCCAGCAGCCAAGGCGGGGGCCAGAACACCGGGGAGCTGTTTTTT. This encodes CASSQGGGQNTGELFF.

This clonotype was detected ten times or more. The chain employs TRBV2 and TRBJ2-1; a possible D gene is TRBD1 (6 bases). This CDR3 is 15 amino acids long. Per the germline V gene, CDR1 is SNHLY and CDR2 is FYNNEI. Trimming pared 4 bases from V and 2 bases from J, leaving 12 bases between. CDR3 sequence (DNA): TGTGCCAGCAGTGTCGTGGGGGCCGCCTACAATGAGCAGTTCTTC. It encodes CASSVVGAAYNEQFF.

The CDR3 region is CASSLAQLAGYNEQFF. DNA of the CDR3: TGTGCCAGCAGCTTAGCGCAACTAGCGGGATACAATGAGCAGTTCTTC. The chain employs TRBV7-6 and TRBJ2-1; 10 positions agree with TRBD2. V was pared by 0 bases and J by 4 bases, with 3 bases of the junction left unmatched. Germline V gene sequence: CDR1 SGHVS, CDR2 FNYEAQ. This CDR3 comprises 16 residues.

This clonotype was recorded a few times. The rearrangement links TRBV5-5 to TRBJ1-4; tentatively, D is TRBD1 (6 bases). Germline CDR1 SGHKS, CDR2 YYEKEE (reference sequence). V lost 4 bases and J lost 3, with 10 bases in between. The CDR3 is 14 residues long. CDR3 sequence: CASSPGGPNEKLFF. The CDR3 DNA sequence: TGTGCCAGCAGCCCGGGGGGCCCTAATGAAAAACTGTTTTTT. Based on the CDR3 plus reference TRBV5-5 and TRBJ1-4, the full variable domain is DAGVTQSPTHLIKTRGQQVTLRCSPISGHKSVSWYQQVLGQGPQFIFQYYEKEERGRGNFPDRFSARQFPNYSSELNVNALLLGDSALYLCASSPGGPNEKLFFGSGTQLSVL.

The V gene is TRBV6-5, the J gene TRBJ2-1; TRBD2 matches 9 bases. The junction had 6 bases not matched to a gene; V was cut back by 0 bases and J by 3 bases. This CDR3 contains 17 residues. Germline V lookup: CDR1 MNHEY, CDR2 SVGAGI. In DNA, the CDR3 is TGTGCCAGCAGTTACTCCATCGGACTAGCGAGCTACAATGAGCAGTTCTTC. Translation gives CASSYSIGLASYNEQFF.

At least ten counts were recorded for this clonotype. The chain has TRBV10-3 and TRBJ1-5; D uncertain. Trimming took 6 bases from V and 6 from J, leaving 9 bases between them. The CDR3 loop spans 12 amino acids. Germline V gene sequence: CDR1 ENHRY, CDR2 SYGVKD. CDR3 amino acids: CAISDPGQPQHF. The CDR3 region has the DNA TGTGCCATCAGCGACCCCGGTCAGCCCCAGCATTTT.

This clonotype was seen at least ten times. The V and J genes are TRBV5-1 and TRBJ1-5; perhaps TRBD1 as D (5 bases). Trimming cost V 5 bases and J 4 bases, with 13 bases left between them. The CDR3 extends over 14 amino acids. Per germline, CDR1 SGHRS and CDR2 YFSETQ. The CDR3 region is CASSPGLMNQPQHF. CDR3 sequence (DNA): TGCGCCAGCAGTCCAGGGTTAATGAATCAGCCCCAGCATTTT.

In its sample, this clonotype was seen many times. V is TRBV7-7 and J is TRBJ2-5; no clear D gene. Per the germline V gene, CDR1 is SSHAT and CDR2 is FNYEAQ (reference sequence). This CDR3 is 13 amino acids long. V lost 2 bases to trimming and J lost 3 bases, with 7 bases between them. The CDR3 DNA sequence: TGTGCCAGCAGCTTATTTGAGGAAGAGACCCAGTACTTC. The encoded protein is CASSLFEEETQYF.

This clonotype was recorded at least ten times. The chain uses TRBV24-1 and TRBJ2-1; 10 nucleotides agree with TRBD2. This CDR3 has 13 amino acids. CDR1 and CDR2 (germline): KGHDR, SFDVKD. With V trimmed by 9 bases and J by 9 bases, 7 bases remained unmatched. The CDR3 DNA is TGTGCCACCGGGACTAGCGACCCCCCTGAGCAGTTCTTC. Amino acid sequence: CATGTSDPPEQFF.

Ten or more counts support this clonotype. The V and J genes are TRBV5-1 and TRBJ2-7; D unresolved. The CDR3 spans 14 residues. Germline V gives CDR1 SGHRS, CDR2 YFSETQ. Trimming removed 0 bases from V and 1 base from J, with 8 bases in between. CDR3 in amino acids: CASSLVKESYEQYF. The CDR3 region has the DNA TGCGCCAGCAGCTTGGTTAAGGAATCCTACGAGCAGTACTTC.

The rearrangement links TRBV5-5 to TRBJ1-1; TRBD1 might be the D (6 bases). The CDR3 is 14 amino acids. V dropped 4 bases and J dropped 4 bases, with 14 bases sitting between them. Germline lookup yields CDR1 SGHKS and CDR2 YYEKEE (reference sequence). CDR3 sequence: CASSVPGGATEAFF. CDR3 nucleotide sequence: TGTGCCAGCAGCGTGCCCGGGGGGGCCACTGAAGCTTTCTTT.